A single sample is the source of the 23 T cell receptor beta chains below, sequenced in a study of T-cell reconstitution after alpha-beta-depleted transplantation in children. Unique molecular identifiers were incorporated when the TCRbeta library was constructed. TCRdb reanalysed the PCR reads using MiXCR and keeps one entry per CDR3 protein. Counted here are about 7,900 distinct CDR3 sequences, 17% occurring once; the ten biggest clones make up around 89%. This specimen consisted of PBMCs, mostly from graft donor cells, obtained 60 days after TCRalphabeta/CD19-depleted stem cell transplant. These receptors were obtained from a girl less than two years old who had a stem cell transplant for combined immunodeficiency, so the T cells may come from the graft donor.

This chain joins TRBV20-1 and TRBJ2-7; 7 bases line up with TRBD2. This CDR3 contains 15 residues. Trimming at V came to 1 base and at J to 2 bases, leaving 8 bases not matched to a gene. Germline loops: CDR1 DFQATT, CDR2 SNEGSKA (reference sequence). DNA for the CDR3: TGCAGTGCTAGAGCTCCCGGACTAGGGGCCTACGAGCAGTACTTC. It specifies CSARAPGLGAYEQYF.

This clonotype was seen ten or more times. The chain has TRBV29-1 and TRBJ2-5; D possibly matches TRBD1 or TRBD2 (5 bases each). V was clipped by 4 bases and J by 5 bases, with 11 bases between them. The CDR3 contains 12 residues. Germline CDR1 and CDR2: SQVTM and ANQGSEA. CDR3 residues: CSVGGLGETQYF. In nucleotides, the CDR3 is TGCAGCGTTGGGGGGTTGGGGGAGACCCAGTACTTC.

This sequence joins TRBV5-4 and TRBJ2-5; D is undetermined. The V and J ends lost 0 bases and 2 bases respectively, with 8 bases between them. Germline CDR1 is SGHNT and CDR2 is YYREEE (reference sequence). This CDR3 has 14 residues. The CDR3 spells CASSLDYSQETQYF. DNA for the CDR3: TGTGCCAGCAGCTTGGACTATTCTCAAGAGACCCAGTACTTC. Full variable domain (missing parts from reference TRBV5-4 and TRBJ2-5): ETGVTQSPTHLIKTRGQQVTLRCSSQSGHNTVSWYQQALGQGPQFIFQYYREEENGRGNFPPRFSGLQFPNYSSELNVNALELDDSALYLCASSLDYSQETQYFGPGTRLLVL.

This clonotype rates as hyperexpanded. The J gene is TRBJ2-1, the V gene TRBV24-1, with a possible D match to TRBD1 (6 bases). The CDR3 extends over 15 amino acids. Germline V gives CDR1 KGHDR, CDR2 SFDVKD. The ends were cut back, 4 bases at V and 1 base at J, with 10 bases in the middle. Here the CDR3 reads CATSEQTGSYNEQFF. For the CDR3, the DNA is TGTGCCACCAGTGAACAGACAGGTTCCTACAATGAGCAGTTCTTC.

This clonotype showed up just a few times. This chain joins TRBV5-1 and TRBJ1-5; weak D call: TRBD1 (6 bases). The germline V and J ends were trimmed by 1 base and 3 bases, with 11 bases remaining between them. The germline CDR1 and CDR2 sequences are SGHRS and YFSETQ. There are 15 residues in the CDR3. CDR3 in DNA: TGCGCCAGCAGCTTGACGGGGGCTTACAATCAGCCCCAGCATTTT. Translating gives CASSLTGAYNQPQHF.

The J gene is TRBJ2-3, the V gene TRBV12-3 or TRBV12-4; TRBD2 matches at 16 bases. The junction had 5 bases not matched to a gene; V was cut back by 6 bases and J by 2 bases. This CDR3 is 17 amino acids long. The CDR3 DNA follows: TGTGCCAGCAGGTCCGGGACTAGCGGGGGGGCCACAGATACGCAGTATTTT. Protein sequence: CASRSGTSGGATDTQYF.

This clonotype was seen a few times. The rearrangement uses TRBV7-9 and TRBJ2-1; 15 bases are a match to TRBD2. Germline V gene sequence: CDR1 SEHNR, CDR2 FQNEAQ (reference sequence). The CDR3 loop spans 16 amino acids. The trim removed 4 bases at V and 7 bases at J, leaving 5 bases unmatched. The DNA of the CDR3 is TGTGCCAGCAGCTCGGCCGGGACTAGCGGGAGGAATGAGCAGTTCTTC. Residues: CASSSAGTSGRNEQFF. Full variable domain (outside the CDR3, taken from reference TRBV7-9 and TRBJ2-1): DTGVSQNPRHKITKRGQNVTFRCDPISEHNRLYWYRQTLGQGPEFLTYFQNEAQLEKSRLLSDRFSAERPKGSFSTLEIQRTEQGDSAMYLCASSSAGTSGRNEQFFGPGTRLTVL.

This rearrangement joins TRBV7-8 to TRBJ1-2; a possible D gene is TRBD1 (6 bases). The V and J ends lost 1 base and 3 bases respectively, with 12 bases between them. The CDR3 extends over 15 amino acids. The germline V gene has CDR1 SGHVS and CDR2 FQNEAQ. Here the CDR3 DNA reads TGTGCCAGCAGCTTAGGGGGCAGGGGCCACTATGGCTACACCTTC. Translating it yields CASSLGGRGHYGYTF.

This clonotype has just a few counts. A read error may produce the germline difference seen at one junction end. The V call is TRBV23-1, the J call TRBJ2-4, with D perhaps matching TRBD1 or TRBD2 (6 bases each). TRBV23-1 is given ORF status, its function remaining uncertain. The CDR3 has 18 amino acids. The CDR3 nucleotides read TGCGCCAGCAGTCCCCGAGGGGTCCTGAGGGGGGCCAATAACACTCAGTACTTC. Translating it yields CASSPRGVLRGANNTQYF.

At least ten counts were recorded for this clonotype. The gene calls are TRBV3-1 and TRBJ1-5, with TRBD1 matching 8 bases. The CDR3 extends over 15 amino acids. With V trimmed by 1 base and J by 6 bases, 5 bases remained unmatched. CDR1 is LGHDT, CDR2 YNNKEL, per germline (reference sequence). The CDR3 region is CASSQGTGSVQPQHF. The CDR3 DNA follows: TGTGCCAGCAGCCAAGGGACAGGGAGTGTTCAGCCCCAGCATTTT.

There are a few counts of this clonotype. This rearrangement joins TRBV28 to TRBJ1-1; no clear D gene. Germline assignment: CDR1 MDHEN and CDR2 SYDVKM. This CDR3 has 13 amino acids. V lost 4 bases and J lost 1, with 7 bases in between. The CDR3 coding sequence is TGTGCCAGCAGTTATCGTAGGAACACTGAAGCTTTCTTT. It yields the protein CASSYRRNTEAFF.

V and J are TRBV20-1 and TRBJ1-2; 12 bases are a match to TRBD1. J lost 8 bases, V lost 1 base, and 8 bases had no gene match. This CDR3 has 15 amino acids. CDR1 and CDR2 (germline): DFQATT, SNEGSKA (reference sequence). The CDR3 nucleotides read TGCAGTGCTAGAGGGCTTTTCGGGACAGGGGGCGGCTACACCTTC. This encodes CSARGLFGTGGGYTF.

This chain joins TRBV6-2 or TRBV6-3 and TRBJ2-1, with 9 bases that match TRBD2. Looked up from germline, CDR1 is MNHEY and CDR2 is SVGEGT. The CDR3 contains 16 residues. The ends lost 6 bases at V and 2 bases at J; junction bases unmatched: 8. This CDR3 reads CASSLFLAGPYNEQFF. The CDR3 nucleotides are TGTGCCAGCAGCCTTTTTCTAGCGGGGCCCTACAATGAGCAGTTCTTC.

Ten or more counts support this clonotype. Its ends do not fully match the called genes, so a read error is possible. The genes are TRBV19 and TRBJ2-5, with D unclear. CDR1 and CDR2 from the germline V gene are LNHDA and SQIVND (reference sequence). The CDR3 has 13 residues. CDR3 loop: CASSIADQETQYF. DNA of the CDR3: TGTGCCAGTAGCATAGCCGACCAAGAGACCCAGTACTTC.

The V gene is TRBV7-9, the J gene TRBJ2-5; D is ambiguous. Trimming pared 7 bases from V and 5 bases from J, leaving 14 bases between. The CDR3 runs to 13 residues. Germline V lookup: CDR1 SEHNR, CDR2 FQNEAQ (reference sequence). The CDR3 sequence is CASIGPLRETQYF. The CDR3 DNA reads TGTGCCAGCATTGGCCCCCTCCGGGAGACCCAGTACTTC.

This clonotype was counted only a few times. The J gene is TRBJ2-1, the V gene TRBV7-6, with 16 bases that match TRBD2. Germline trimming cut 5 bases from V and 9 bases from J; bases unmatched to any gene: 10. This CDR3 is 17 amino acids long. CDR1 SGHVS and CDR2 FNYEAQ come from the germline V gene. The CDR3 loop is CASSPHGTSGGAGEQFF. The CDR3, as DNA: TGTGCCAGCAGCCCCCACGGGACTAGCGGGGGGGCAGGTGAGCAGTTCTTC.

In this sample, this clonotype turned up many times. The rearrangement joins TRBV10-3 to TRBJ2-7; 7 positions agree with TRBD2. From germline, CDR1 is ENHRY and CDR2 SYGVKD. The ends lost 10 bases at V and 2 bases at J; junction bases unmatched: 11. The CDR3 consists of 14 residues. CDR3 nucleotide sequence: TGTGCCACCCTAATCGGGGGGTCGGCCTACGAGCAGTACTTC. Translated, it gives CATLIGGSAYEQYF.

The table lists this clonotype with a few counts. The chain is built from TRBV20-1 and TRBJ2-3; TRBD2 agrees at 14 bases. The CDR3 extends over 18 amino acids. CDR1 DFQATT and CDR2 SNEGSKA come from the germline V gene (reference sequence). V lost 2 bases to trimming and J lost 2 bases; unmatched junction nucleotides: 9. The CDR3 DNA sequence: TGCAGTGCTAGAAGGGCCTGGACTAGCGGGAGGTCCACAGATACGCAGTATTTT. This encodes CSARRAWTSGRSTDTQYF.

This clonotype was picked up many times. The chain is built from TRBV20-1 and TRBJ2-3; 8 bases match TRBD2. CDR3 length: 14 residues. CDR1 DFQATT and CDR2 SNEGSKA come from the germline V gene (reference sequence). With V trimmed by 4 bases and J by 0 bases, 3 bases remained unmatched. In DNA, the CDR3 is TGCAGTGCTATACTAGCGGTGAGCACAGATACGCAGTATTTT. It yields the protein CSAILAVSTDTQYF.

This clonotype came up a few times. CDR3 coding DNA: TGTGCCAGCAGCCTAGCGGGGAGGGAGACCCAGTACTTC. Translating gives CASSLAGRETQYF. The rearrangement joins TRBV6-6 to TRBJ2-5, with TRBD2 matching 9 bases. Trimming cost V 6 bases and J 5 bases; bases outside gene matches: 4. The CDR3 totals 13 residues. From germline, CDR1 is MNHNY and CDR2 SVGAGI (reference sequence).

This clonotype was recorded many times. The J gene is TRBJ2-5, the V gene TRBV20-1; a possible D gene is TRBD1 (6 bases). Germline CDR1 reads DFQATT; CDR2 reads SNEGSKA (reference sequence). The CDR3 is made up of 14 amino acids. V was clipped by 4 bases and J by 1 base, with 13 bases between them. The CDR3 DNA is TGCAGTGCTATAAGGGAAGGGGGCCAAGAGACCCAGTACTTC. This translates into CSAIREGGQETQYF.

The genes are TRBV7-2 and TRBJ2-7; 7 nucleotides match TRBD2. Germline V gene lookup returns CDR1 SGHTA and CDR2 FQGNSA. This CDR3 has 15 amino acids. V was pared by 0 bases and J by 2 bases, with 4 bases of the junction left unmatched. CDR3 region: CASSLALAATYEQYF. The CDR3, as DNA: TGTGCCAGCAGCTTAGCCCTAGCGGCGACCTACGAGCAGTACTTC.

This clonotype was observed at least ten times. The chain links TRBV7-6 to TRBJ2-5; D remains unclear. There are 13 residues in the CDR3. Germline lookup yields CDR1 SGHVS and CDR2 FNYEAQ. V was clipped by 3 bases and J by 4 bases, with 9 bases between them. The CDR3 is CASSFFSRETQYF. CDR3 coding DNA: TGTGCCAGCAGCTTCTTCAGCCGAGAGACCCAGTACTTC.